The 25 T cell receptor beta chains below all came from one sample that was sequenced in a study of response to subunit inactivated influenza vaccine. TCRdb re-derived calls from the RT-PCR reads in MiXCR, one entry per CDR3 protein. The sample holds roughly 710,000 distinct CDR3 sequences; 13% to 15% are singletons and the top ten take less than 9%. This specimen consisted of PBMCs from blood, obtained less than 15 days before vaccination. The source of these receptors is a man aged 50-59 years who received an inactivated influenza vaccine.

In its sample, this clonotype was seen a few times. The chain couples TRBV3-1 to TRBJ1-2, with 7 nucleotides matching TRBD1. The V and J ends lost 2 bases and 8 bases, in that order; junction bases with no gene match: 5. The CDR3 has 13 residues. Germline V gives CDR1 LGHDT, CDR2 YNNKEL (reference sequence). The chain's CDR3 is CASSQYRGAGYTF. The CDR3 DNA sequence: TGTGCCAGCAGCCAATACAGGGGAGCGGGCTACACCTTC.

This sequence joins TRBV4-2 and TRBJ2-1; unclear D gene. Per the germline V gene, CDR1 is LGHNA and CDR2 is YNFKEQ. V was cut by 1 base and J by 7 bases, with 14 bases left in between. The CDR3 spans 15 residues. The CDR3 sequence: CASSQGSTVQNEQFF. For the CDR3, the DNA is TGTGCCAGCAGCCAAGGGTCCACAGTCCAGAATGAGCAGTTCTTC.

In its sample, this clonotype was seen a few times. V and J are TRBV7-9 and TRBJ2-7; D might be TRBD2 (5 bases). The V gene's germline CDR1 is SEHNR and CDR2 FQNEAQ (reference sequence). The CDR3 totals 13 residues. Trimming stripped 4 bases from V and 5 bases from J, with 12 bases between. The CDR3 loop is CASSSPTGNEQYF. As DNA, the CDR3 is TGTGCCAGCAGCTCCCCAACGGGGAACGAGCAGTACTTC.

The chain combines TRBV29-1 with TRBJ2-7; 9 bases align to TRBD1. The germline V gene encodes CDR1 SQVTM and CDR2 ANQGSEA. Trimming took 6 bases from V and 3 from J; bases not matched to a gene: 6. The CDR3 spans 13 residues. CDR3 nucleotides: TGCAGCGTCGCGGACAGGGGCCTCTACGAGCAGTACTTC. Protein: CSVADRGLYEQYF.

The V gene is TRBV7-6, the J gene TRBJ2-1; 9 bases fit TRBD2. V shed 5 bases, J shed 5 bases, and the junction held 10 bases outside the gene matches. The CDR3 runs to 16 residues. CDR1 is SGHVS and CDR2 is FNYEAQ in the germline V gene. Here the CDR3 DNA reads TGTGCCAGCAGCCCCACCCCGGGCGGGGGGGACAATGAGCAGTTCTTC. This gives the protein CASSPTPGGGDNEQFF.

There are a few counts of this clonotype. The CDR3 loop reads CASSYHTGTEQYF. The DNA of the CDR3 is TGTGCCAGCAGTTACCATACAGGAACGGAGCAGTACTTC. This sequence joins TRBV6-2 or TRBV6-3 and TRBJ2-7, with a tentative D call TRBD1 (5 bases). The CDR3 sequence is 13 residues long. Per the germline V gene, CDR1 is MNHEY and CDR2 is SVGEGT. The V end was cut by 2 bases, the J end by 7 bases, with 12 bases between.

The chain couples TRBV5-1 to TRBJ2-3; 10 bases are shared with TRBD2. The germline V gene encodes CDR1 SGHRS and CDR2 YFSETQ. The CDR3 loop spans 18 amino acids. J gave up 1 base and V 4 bases, and 12 bases lay outside the gene matches. CDR3 in amino acids: CASSPGASGSGGTDTQYF. DNA of the CDR3: TGCGCCAGCAGCCCGGGGGCTAGCGGGAGTGGTGGCACAGATACGCAGTATTTT.

This clonotype was found a few times. The chain is built from TRBV5-1 and TRBJ1-1, with D possibly matching TRBD1 (5 bases). CDR1 SGHRS and CDR2 YFSETQ come from the germline V gene. The length of the CDR3 is 15 residues. Trimming shortened V by 5 bases and J by 1 base, and 15 bases separated the two germline ends. The CDR3 bases are TGCGCCAGCAGTGCCCCCAGCAGGGCGAACACTGAAGCTTTCTTT. Residues: CASSAPSRANTEAFF.

The chain links TRBV7-3 to TRBJ2-3; D perhaps matches TRBD2 (5 bases). Germline V gene sequence: CDR1 SGHTA, CDR2 FQGTGA. CDR3 length: 12 amino acids. V lost 5 bases and J lost 9, with 12 bases in between. The CDR3 DNA is TGTGCCAGCAGCCTCGCTCGGGGAACGCAGTATTTT. Translated: CASSLARGTQYF.

The V gene is TRBV7-2, the J gene TRBJ2-1; 8 nucleotides agree with TRBD2. Germline lookup yields CDR1 SGHTA and CDR2 FQGNSA. This CDR3 comprises 17 residues. V dropped 3 bases and J dropped 1; count of bases not matched to a gene: 8. This CDR3 reads CASSFISGGLSYNEQFF. CDR3 in DNA: TGTGCCAGCAGCTTTATATCGGGGGGGCTATCCTACAATGAGCAGTTCTTC.

The V and J genes are TRBV6-2 or TRBV6-3 and TRBJ1-6; no clear D gene. CDR1 and CDR2 (germline): MNHEY, SVGEGT. V lost 2 bases and J 7 bases, leaving 12 bases between the germline ends. The CDR3 covers 15 residues. CDR3 bases: TGTGCCAGCAGTTACACCCGGACGGCAAATTCACCCCTCCACTTT. Translation: CASSYTRTANSPLHF.

This clonotype was seen ten or more times. V gene TRBV9 combines with J gene TRBJ2-3; D unresolved. The V end lost 5 bases, the J end lost 1 base, and 8 bases lay between the germline ends. Looked up from germline, CDR1 is SGDLS and CDR2 is YYNGEE. The CDR3 length is 13 residues. The CDR3, as DNA: TGTGCCAGCAGTGTCGACCGCACAGATACGCAGTATTTT. Amino acid sequence: CASSVDRTDTQYF.

This clonotype was counted ten times or more. The chain links TRBV7-3 to TRBJ2-1; the D gene is possibly TRBD2 (5 bases). The CDR3 runs 13 residues. The germline V gene encodes CDR1 SGHTA and CDR2 FQGTGA. The V gene lost 3 bases and the J gene lost 8 bases, with 11 bases spanning the gap. The CDR3 reads CASSFITSHEQFF. In nucleotides, the CDR3 is TGTGCCAGCAGCTTTATCACTAGTCATGAGCAGTTCTTC.

The chain uses TRBV18 and TRBJ1-6; the match to TRBD1 covers 9 bases. V dropped 5 bases and J dropped 9; count of bases not matched to a gene: 5. CDR1 KGHSH and CDR2 LQKENI come from the germline V gene. This CDR3 has 14 residues. CDR3 sequence (DNA): TGTGCCAGCTCAAGGGACAGGGCCGGTTCACCCCTCCACTTT. It encodes CASSRDRAGSPLHF.

The chain carries TRBV7-2 and TRBJ2-1; D may correspond to TRBD1 or TRBD2 (6 bases each). The germline V gene encodes CDR1 SGHTA and CDR2 FQGNSA. This CDR3 has 14 amino acids. Trimming took 5 bases from V and 11 from J, leaving 19 bases between them. The DNA of the CDR3 is TGTGCCAGCAGCACGAGGGGGGAAGGAACAAAGCAGTTCTTC. This gives the protein CASSTRGEGTKQFF. Filled out from reference TRBV7-2 and TRBJ2-1, the complete variable domain reads GAGVSQSPSNKVTEKGKDVELRCDPISGHTALYWYRQSLGQGLEFLIYFQGNSAPDKSGLPSDRFSAERTGGSVSTLTIQRTQQEDSAVYLCASSTRGEGTKQFFGPGTRLTVL.

This clonotype was found many times. The chain carries TRBV27 and TRBJ2-2; D not resolved. Trimming stripped 5 bases from V and 0 bases from J, with 19 bases between. Germline V CDR1 and CDR2: MNHEY, SMNVEV (reference sequence). The CDR3 sequence is 18 residues long. The CDR3 bases are TGTGCCAGCAGTCCCCTCCCCGGGTCAAGAGCGAACACCGGGGAGCTGTTTTTT. Amino acid sequence: CASSPLPGSRANTGELFF.

The rearrangement uses TRBV7-2 and TRBJ1-3; a weak D match, TRBD1 (6 bases). This CDR3 contains 15 residues. Germline V gene data show CDR1 as SGHTA and CDR2 as FQGNSA. Deletions cut 0 bases from V and 2 bases from J, with 8 bases between. The CDR3 sequence is CASSLAGGAGNTIYF. As DNA, the CDR3 is TGTGCCAGCAGCTTAGCGGGGGGCGCTGGAAACACCATATATTTT.

The chain recombines TRBV12-3 or TRBV12-4 with TRBJ2-7; D call uncertain. V lost 2 bases to trimming and J lost 0 bases, with 8 bases between them. This CDR3 is 14 amino acids long. CDR3 sequence: CASSLQPGSYEQYF. In DNA form, the CDR3 reads TGTGCCAGCAGTTTACAGCCGGGCTCCTACGAGCAGTACTTC.

This clonotype was counted many times. The rearrangement links TRBV29-1 to TRBJ2-7; possible D gene TRBD2, 6 bases. Germline V CDR1 and CDR2: SQVTM, ANQGSEA. The V end was cut by 3 bases, the J end by 0 bases, with 9 bases between. The CDR3 extends over 13 amino acids. CDR3 region: CSVDGGSSYEQYF. In DNA, the CDR3 is TGCAGCGTTGATGGGGGGTCCTCCTACGAGCAGTACTTC.

The genes are TRBV27 and TRBJ2-3, with unresolved D. V lost 3 bases and J lost 1, with 8 bases in between. The CDR3 totals 14 residues. Germline CDR1 MNHEY, CDR2 SMNVEV (reference sequence). CDR3: CASSFNGRTDTQYF. In DNA, the CDR3 is TGTGCCAGCAGTTTCAACGGCCGCACAGATACGCAGTATTTT.

The sample holds many counts of this clonotype. This CDR3 is CSVEAADYEQYF. The CDR3 nucleotides are TGCAGCGTTGAAGCGGCAGACTACGAGCAGTACTTC. V and J are TRBV29-1 and TRBJ2-7; D ambiguous. V dropped 1 base and J dropped 3 bases, with 7 bases sitting between them. Germline CDR1 SQVTM, CDR2 ANQGSEA. The CDR3 runs 12 residues.

The chain carries TRBV13 and TRBJ1-5, with 11 nucleotides matching TRBD1. Germline lookup yields CDR1 PRHDT and CDR2 FYEKMQ (reference sequence). This CDR3 comprises 15 residues. Germline trimming cut 5 bases from V and 4 bases from J; bases unmatched to any gene: 4. CDR3 DNA: TGTGCCAGCAGCAGGGGGGACAGGGGGAATCAGCCCCAGCATTTT. Protein product: CASSRGDRGNQPQHF.

The gene calls are TRBV9 and TRBJ2-2; D is ambiguous. Germline CDR1 and CDR2: SGDLS and YYNGEE. Trimming removed 1 base from V and 6 bases from J, with 10 bases in between. CDR3 length: 14 residues. Here the CDR3 DNA reads TGTGCCAGCAGCGTACGGTTACTTCCCGGGGAGCTGTTTTTT. Translation: CASSVRLLPGELFF.

The chain joins TRBV7-9 to TRBJ1-2, with 10 bases aligning to TRBD1. The V gene end was trimmed by 5 bases and the J gene end by 5 bases; junction bases not matched to a gene: 8. The CDR3 sequence is 15 residues long. Looked up from germline, CDR1 is SEHNR and CDR2 is FQNEAQ (reference sequence). CDR3 nucleotide sequence: TGTGCCAGCAGCGCCCGGACAGGGGGAGGGTATGGCTACACCTTC. Its translation: CASSARTGGGYGYTF.

The J gene is TRBJ2-5, the V gene TRBV11-2; D call uncertain. Germline-derived CDR1 and CDR2 are SGHAT and FQNNGV. This CDR3 region has 14 residues. The V end lost 0 bases, the J end lost 5 bases, and 10 bases lay between the germline ends. CDR3 DNA: TGTGCCAGCAGCTTAGATCGGCAGTGGGAGACCCAGTACTTC. Its protein product is CASSLDRQWETQYF. Supplemented by reference TRBV11-2 and TRBJ2-5, the full variable domain reads EAGVAQSPRYKIIEKRQSVAFWCNPISGHATLYWYQQILGQGPKLLIQFQNNGVVDDSQLPKDRFSAERLKGVDSTLKIQPAKLEDSAVYLCASSLDRQWETQYFGPGTRLLVL.